A selection of T cell receptor beta chains follows, all from one sample in a study of blood T cell repertoires in COVID-19. Using immunoSEQ multiplex PCR, the repertoire was profiled, and TCRdb retains in-frame clones only, with some absent. This table holds fewer than 65,000 clones, roughly 80% found once. Material: peripheral blood. These TCRs come from a human donor in a cohort sampled during active COVID-19. Both conserved end residues are part of each CDR3. D genes are given only for firm matches. Not every row has a clone size; where given, it reads once, few, many or a size class.

NA,few,TRBV30,TRBJ1-1,CAWSVSENTEAFF,TGTGCCTGGAGTGTATCAGAGAACACTGAAGCTTTCTTT
TRBD2,NA,TRBV11-3,TRBJ2-1,CASSATSGRVDEQFF,TGTGCCAGCAGCGCGACTAGCGGGAGGGTCGATGAGCAGTTCTTC
TRBD2,NA,TRBV7-6,TRBJ2-7,CASSLVSSGGAREQYF,TGTGCCAGCAGCTTAGTTTCCAGCGGGGGGGCGCGCGAGCAGTACTTC
TRBD1,NA,TRBV5-6,TRBJ1-6,CASSTGGNNSPLHF,TGTGCCAGCAGCACAGGGGGTAATAATTCACCCCTCCACTTT
TRBD1,NA,TRBV18,TRBJ2-4,CASSHRGLENIQYF,TGTGCCAGCTCTCATAGGGGGCTCGAGAACATTCAGTACTTC
TRBD1,NA,TRBV5-1,TRBJ1-1,CASSFDRGGTEAFF,TGCGCCAGCAGCTTTGACAGGGGCGGCACTGAAGCTTTCTTT
TRBD1,NA,TRBV2,TRBJ2-7,CASSQYRGSEQYF,TGTGCCAGCAGTCAATACAGGGGGTCAGAGCAGTACTTC
NA,NA,TRBV6-1,TRBJ1-2,CASSALGEGSVGNYGYTF,TGTGCCAGCAGTGCATTGGGGGAGGGCAGCGTCGGCAACTATGGCTACACCTTC
TRBD2,once,TRBV7-3,TRBJ2-3,CASSFSPTSPSTQYF,TGTGCCAGCAGCTTCTCCCCGACTAGCCCCTCGACGCAGTATTTT
TRBD1,few,TRBV14,TRBJ1-2,CASSEGGGYGYTF,TGTGCCAGCAGCGAAGGGGGCGGTTATGGCTACACCTTC
TRBD1,few,TRBV27,TRBJ1-4,CASSLLGDRGEKLFF,TGTGCCAGCAGTTTATTGGGGGACAGGGGTGAAAAACTGTTTTTT
NA,NA,TRBV27,TRBJ2-7,CASSLGRVEYEQYF,TGTGCCAGCAGTTTAGGCAGGGTTGAATACGAGCAGTACTTC
NA,NA,TRBV12-3/TRBV12-4,TRBJ1-3,CASSFGNTIYF,TGTGCCAGCAGCTTCGGAAACACCATATATTTT
NA,NA,TRBV9,TRBJ2-7,CASSVGGQVNEQYF,TGTGCCAGCAGCGTAGGTGGGCAGGTAAACGAGCAGTACTTC
NA,NA,TRBV5-1,TRBJ2-7,CASSLEAAPGQYF,TGCGCCAGCAGCTTGGAAGCAGCCCCGGGGCAGTACTTC
NA,NA,TRBV6-1,TRBJ2-5,CASSEKLERWETQYF,TGTGCCAGCAGTGAAAAGCTTGAGCGGTGGGAGACCCAGTACTTC
NA,NA,TRBV6-5,TRBJ1-1,CASSYSRASGTEAFF,TGTGCCAGCAGTTACTCGCGGGCGTCGGGGACTGAAGCTTTCTTT
NA,NA,TRBV19,TRBJ1-2,CASSSRDNYGYTF,TGTGCCAGTAGCTCCAGGGATAACTATGGCTACACCTTC